These T cell receptor beta chains were read from a single sample in a study of shared clonotypes between healthy human individuals. The repertoire was sequenced with immunoSEQ multiplex PCR; TCRdb's copy has only in-frame clones and lacks some. The sample lists about 2.3 million clones, 85% to 95% occurring once. Sequencing was done on a sample of naive CD4+ T cells from PBMCs. The receptors were sampled from a man younger than 35 in good health. Some clones in this sample may be carry-over from other donors' samples. The CDR3 runs from the conserved cysteine through the conserved F or W. The order of the fields is D gene, J gene, V gene, clone size, CDR3 DNA, CDR3 protein. A D gene is named only where the DNA matches it firmly. Not every row has a clone size; where given, it reads once, few, many or a size class.

D: .; J: TRBJ2-1; V: TRBV6-4; size: .; DNA: TGTGCCTGCACTATTGGGGTAGGTTCCTACAATGAGCAGTTCTTC; CDR3: CACTIGVGSYNEQFF
D: TRBD2; J: TRBJ2-1; V: TRBV2; size: .; DNA: TGTGCCAGCACGTTAACTAGCGTATGGAATGAGCAGTTCTTC; CDR3: CASTLTSVWNEQFF
D: .; J: TRBJ2-2; V: TRBV28; size: .; DNA: TGTGCCAGCACCGGGGGTGGGACACCGAACACCGGGGAGCTGTTTTTT; CDR3: CASTGGGTPNTGELFF
D: .; J: TRBJ1-2; V: TRBV27; size: .; DNA: TGTGCCACTTCGGAGGTTTTCGATGGAGGTGGCTACACCTTC; CDR3: CATSEVFDGGGYTF
D: TRBD1; J: TRBJ1-2; V: TRBV10-3; size: .; DNA: TGTGCCATCAGTGGGGGACAGGGACAGAACTATGGCTACACCTTC; CDR3: CAISGGQGQNYGYTF
D: .; J: TRBJ1-4; V: TRBV18; size: .; DNA: TGTGCCAGCTCACCCGGGATGGCGAATGAAAAACTGTTTTTT; CDR3: CASSPGMANEKLFF
D: TRBD1; J: TRBJ1-2; V: TRBV6-5; size: .; DNA: TGTGCCAGCAGTCAGGACAGGGAGAGCTATGGCTACACCTTC; CDR3: CASSQDRESYGYTF
D: .; J: TRBJ2-1; V: TRBV7-2; size: .; DNA: TGTGCCAGCAGCTCGCAAAGCGGGTCGAATGAGCAGTTCTTC; CDR3: CASSSQSGSNEQFF
D: .; J: TRBJ1-1; V: TRBV5-4; size: .; DNA: TGTGCCAGCAGCCAGACAGTGAACACTGAAGCTTTCTTT; CDR3: CASSQTVNTEAFF
D: .; J: TRBJ1-1; V: TRBV4-2; size: .; DNA: TGTGCCAGCAGGCAAACAGGGAGGAACACTGAAGCTTTCTTT; CDR3: CASRQTGRNTEAFF
D: .; J: TRBJ2-5; V: TRBV25-1; size: .; DNA: TGTGCCAGTCAATTAATAGAGACCCAGTACTTC; CDR3: CASQLIETQYF
D: TRBD2; J: TRBJ2-3; V: TRBV19; size: .; DNA: TGTGCCAGTAGTATGACTAGCGGGAAATCAGATACGCAGTATTTT; CDR3: CASSMTSGKSDTQYF
D: .; J: TRBJ2-6; V: TRBV5-1; size: .; DNA: TGCGCCAGCAGCTTGAGTCCGATAGCCTCTGGGGCCAACGTCCTGACTTTC; CDR3: CASSLSPIASGANVLTF
D: TRBD1; J: TRBJ1-2; V: TRBV5-4; size: .; DNA: TGTGCCAGCAGCTCGCCGGGACAGGGCAACTATGGCTACACCTTC; CDR3: CASSSPGQGNYGYTF
D: .; J: TRBJ2-3; V: TRBV7-3; size: once; DNA: TGTGCCAGCAGCTTAATCCCGGGACCGACAGATACGCAGTATTTT; CDR3: CASSLIPGPTDTQYF
D: .; J: TRBJ1-2; V: TRBV19; size: .; DNA: TGTGCCAGTAGTATAGGAGCAGGGAGCTATGGCTACACCTTC; CDR3: CASSIGAGSYGYTF
D: .; J: TRBJ1-3; V: TRBV10-1; size: once; DNA: TGCGCCAGCACCGGAAGGCGGGGGGCGCTCGGAAACACCATATATTTT; CDR3: CASTGRRGALGNTIYF
D: .; J: TRBJ2-5; V: TRBV6-4; size: .; DNA: TGTGCCCGTATATCCCGGGACTCTCAAGAGACCCAGTACTTC; CDR3: CARISRDSQETQYF
D: .; J: TRBJ1-5; V: TRBV7-9; size: .; DNA: TGTGCCAGCAGACACAGGGTACAATTCCGTGGCAATCAGCCCCAGCATTTT; CDR3: CASRHRVQFRGNQPQHF
D: TRBD1; J: TRBJ1-5; V: TRBV4-1; size: .; DNA: TGCGCCAGCAGCCAAGTTTACAGGGGTTATAGCAATCAGCCCCAGCATTTT; CDR3: CASSQVYRGYSNQPQHF
D: TRBD2; J: TRBJ2-1; V: TRBV27; size: once; DNA: TGTGCCAGCAGAGGACTAGCGGCACCCTTGGAGCAGTTCTTC; CDR3: CASRGLAAPLEQFF
D: .; J: TRBJ2-5; V: TRBV2; size: .; DNA: TGTGCCAGCACAGCTAGCGAGACCCAGTACTTC; CDR3: CASTASETQYF
D: TRBD1; J: TRBJ2-1; V: TRBV29-1; size: .; DNA: TGCAGCATGCGGACAGGAGACTACAATGAGCAGTTCTTC; CDR3: CSMRTGDYNEQFF
D: .; J: TRBJ2-3; V: TRBV6-5; size: .; DNA: TGTGCCAGCAGTTACAGAAGCGGCGGCACAGATACGCAGTATTTT; CDR3: CASSYRSGGTDTQYF
D: .; J: TRBJ1-4; V: TRBV19; size: .; DNA: TGTGCCACCGCGGAAAGGGGACGGTCTGAAAAACTGTTTTTT; CDR3: CATAERGRSEKLFF
D: .; J: TRBJ1-1; V: TRBV10-1; size: once; DNA: TGCGCCAGCAGTGCAGGGCGAACGAACACTGAAGCTTTCTTT; CDR3: CASSAGRTNTEAFF
D: .; J: TRBJ2-5; V: TRBV7-3; size: .; DNA: TGTGCCAGCAGCTTAGGCGCCGAGAGGGGAGAGACCCAGTACTTC; CDR3: CASSLGAERGETQYF
D: .; J: TRBJ2-7; V: TRBV7-9; size: .; DNA: TGTGCCAGCAGCACGCAATGGCCACCCTACGAGCAGTACTTC; CDR3: CASSTQWPPYEQYF
D: .; J: TRBJ2-1; V: TRBV5-4; size: .; DNA: TGTGCCAGCAGCTTGGGTGGGCGGAGCTCCTACAATGAGCAGTTCTTC; CDR3: CASSLGGRSSYNEQFF
D: .; J: TRBJ2-7; V: TRBV28; size: .; DNA: TGTGCCAGCAACCTGCCGGGACGGAAGTCCTACGAGCAGTACTTC; CDR3: CASNLPGRKSYEQYF
D: TRBD2; J: TRBJ2-1; V: TRBV9; size: .; DNA: TGTGCCAGCAGCGCGCAGACTAGCGGAGCCTACAATGAGCAGTTCTTC; CDR3: CASSAQTSGAYNEQFF
D: .; J: TRBJ1-5; V: TRBV28; size: .; DNA: TGTGCCAGCAGTAAAACAGGGAGCCGAACGCCCCAGCATTTT; CDR3: CASSKTGSRTPQHF
D: .; J: TRBJ2-7; V: TRBV5-4; size: .; DNA: TGTGCCAGCACTACATACCCCTCGGGGCACGAGCAGTACTTC; CDR3: CASTTYPSGHEQYF
D: TRBD2; J: TRBJ2-5; V: TRBV7-3; size: .; DNA: TGTGCCAGCAGCTTAACGTCGGGCGGGAGGGGGCTGGAGACCCAGTACTTC; CDR3: CASSLTSGGRGLETQYF
D: .; J: TRBJ2-3; V: TRBV7-9; size: .; DNA: TGTGCCAGTCTAGGGGAAGATACGCAGTATTTT; CDR3: CASLGEDTQYF
D: .; J: TRBJ2-4; V: TRBV6-5; size: .; DNA: TGTGCCAGCAGTTACTCTTCAGGGGAGGACATTCAGTACTTC; CDR3: CASSYSSGEDIQYF
D: .; J: TRBJ2-3; V: TRBV5-1; size: .; DNA: TGCGCCAGCAGCTTGGCAGACACCACAGATACGCAGTATTTT; CDR3: CASSLADTTDTQYF
D: .; J: TRBJ1-2; V: TRBV28; size: .; DNA: TGTGCCAGCAGTTTTAGGGGAGGCGGCTACACCTTC; CDR3: CASSFRGGGYTF
D: .; J: TRBJ1-2; V: TRBV5-1; size: .; DNA: TGCGCCAGCAGCTTGGGACAACAGGGTTACTATGGCTACACCTTC; CDR3: CASSLGQQGYYGYTF
D: .; J: TRBJ1-2; V: TRBV11-1; size: .; DNA: TGTGCCAGCAGCTTCAATCAAGGCTATGGCTACACCTTC; CDR3: CASSFNQGYGYTF
D: TRBD2; J: TRBJ2-7; V: TRBV15; size: .; DNA: TGTGCCACCAGCAGAGATCAGCACCCGGGAGGCCACGAGCAGTACTTC; CDR3: CATSRDQHPGGHEQYF
D: .; J: TRBJ2-3; V: TRBV9; size: .; DNA: TGTGCCAGCAGCGCCGCCCCTCAGGCTCGGGGAGATACGCAGTATTTT; CDR3: CASSAAPQARGDTQYF
D: TRBD1; J: TRBJ1-5; V: TRBV19; size: .; DNA: TGTGCCAGTAGTCCCGGGGCGGTGTACAGGGGCAGTTACAATCAGCCCCAGCATTTT; CDR3: CASSPGAVYRGSYNQPQHF
D: .; J: TRBJ1-2; V: TRBV28; size: .; DNA: TGTGCCAGCAGCCTCAGGATTGACGGTGGCTACACCTTC; CDR3: CASSLRIDGGYTF
D: .; J: TRBJ1-2; V: TRBV18; size: .; DNA: TGTGCCAGCTCACCAGCGTTAGACCCCTATGGCTACACCTTC; CDR3: CASSPALDPYGYTF
D: .; J: TRBJ2-7; V: TRBV4-3; size: once; DNA: TGCGCCAGCAGCCAAGAATTGTCCAGCACCTATTCCTACGAGCAGTACTTC; CDR3: CASSQELSSTYSYEQYF